What follows are 24 T cell receptor beta chains derived from one specimen sequenced in a study of T cells in tuberculosis. The repertoire was sequenced with immunoSEQ multiplex PCR; TCRdb's copy has only in-frame clones and lacks some. Of around 45,000 clones in the sample, roughly 94% were seen once. Sequenced: PBMCs. These receptors originate from a donor aged 10-35 years with latent tuberculosis or without tuberculosis infection. Some clones in this sample may be carry-over from other donors' samples.

The CDR3 region is CASSFQGRSYNEQFF. The CDR3, as DNA: TGTGCCAGCAGCTTTCAGGGGAGATCCTACAATGAGCAGTTCTTC. The rearrangement joins TRBV5-5 to TRBJ2-1; tentatively, D is TRBD1 (6 bases). This CDR3 region has 15 residues. Trimming removed 2 bases at V and 1 base at J, with 10 bases between. Germline CDR1 SGHKS, CDR2 YYEKEE (reference sequence).

The rearrangement uses TRBV5-1 and TRBJ2-7; 7 nucleotides align to TRBD1. This CDR3 is 13 amino acids long. Unmatched junction bases numbered 6, after V lost 7 bases and J lost 2 bases. CDR1 and CDR2 from the germline V gene are SGHRS and YFSETQ. The CDR3 sequence: CASSGTEPYEQYF. The DNA for the CDR3 is TGCGCCAGCTCGGGGACAGAACCCTACGAGCAGTACTTC.

V and J are TRBV28 and TRBJ1-5, with TRBD1 identical over 9 bases. The CDR3 covers 17 residues. J was trimmed by 6 bases and V by 10 bases; bases with no gene match: 19. CDR1 and CDR2 from the germline V gene are MDHEN and SYDVKM. The CDR3 DNA sequence: TGTGCCACCACCGGTAACAGGGGGCTCCCCAGGGGTCAGCCCCAGCATTTT. Its translation: CATTGNRGLPRGQPQHF.

The count of this clone is one. V gene TRBV5-4 combines with J gene TRBJ2-7, with a weak D call TRBD1 (5 bases). Trimming took 0 bases from V and 1 from J, leaving 5 bases between them. Germline loops: CDR1 SGHNT, CDR2 YYREEE (reference sequence). CDR3 length equals 13 residues. CDR3 nucleotides: TGTGCCAGCAGCTTGGAGGGGTCCTACGAGCAGTACTTC. It codes for CASSLEGSYEQYF.

V usage is TRBV30 and J usage is TRBJ1-1, with TRBD1 matching 8 bases. The CDR3 is 15 amino acids. V was pared by 0 bases and J by 1 base, with 4 bases of the junction left unmatched. Germline assignment: CDR1 GTSNPN and CDR2 SVGIG (reference sequence). As DNA, the CDR3 is TGTGCCTGGAGTGTAATCGGACAGGGGAACACTGAAGCTTTCTTT. This codes for CAWSVIGQGNTEAFF.

The chain uses TRBV4-3 and TRBJ2-3; a possible D gene is TRBD2 (7 bases). The CDR3 extends over 18 amino acids. Germline lookup yields CDR1 LGHNA and CDR2 YSLEER. Trimming left V 0 bases short and J 2 bases short, with 18 bases between. CDR3 in amino acids: CASSQEWSREGDTDTQYF. In nucleotides, the CDR3 is TGCGCCAGCAGCCAAGAATGGTCGAGGGAGGGGGACACAGATACGCAGTATTTT.

V is TRBV28 and J is TRBJ2-7; possible D gene TRBD1, 6 bases. Per germline, CDR1 MDHEN and CDR2 SYDVKM. V was cut by 7 bases and J by 2 bases, with 9 bases left in between. The CDR3 is made up of 12 amino acids. The CDR3 protein is CASKGQTYEQYF. As DNA, the CDR3 is TGTGCCAGCAAGGGACAAACCTACGAGCAGTACTTC.

The J gene is TRBJ1-1, the V gene TRBV27; 7 bases match TRBD1. CDR3 length: 15 residues. V lost 5 bases, J lost 1 base, and 7 bases stayed unmatched. CDR1 MNHEY and CDR2 SMNVEV come from the germline V gene (reference sequence). The CDR3, as DNA: TGTGCCAGCAGTCTCCAGACAGGGACGAACACTGAAGCTTTCTTT. The encoded protein is CASSLQTGTNTEAFF.

The rearrangement uses TRBV6-6 and TRBJ1-3; D is unclear. The V end was cut by 7 bases, the J end by 0 bases, with 10 bases between. This CDR3 region has 14 residues. The germline V gene has CDR1 MNHNY and CDR2 SVGAGI (reference sequence). Here the CDR3 DNA reads TGTGCCAGCAACCCGGGGTCCTCTGGAAACACCATATATTTT. Its protein product is CASNPGSSGNTIYF.

This rearrangement joins TRBV6-6 to TRBJ2-7, with 9 bases fitting TRBD1. J was trimmed by 6 bases and V by 0 bases; bases with no gene match: 6. This CDR3 contains 15 residues. Germline V gene lookup returns CDR1 MNHNY and CDR2 SVGAGI (reference sequence). The CDR3 sequence: CASSYSSQGAGEQYF. DNA for the CDR3: TGTGCCAGCAGTTACTCTTCACAGGGGGCGGGCGAGCAGTACTTC.

About this clone itself: Mismatch with germline at one junction end may stem from a read error. This chain joins TRBV19 and TRBJ2-7, with a tentative D call TRBD1 (6 bases). CDR3 length: 11 residues. The V gene's germline CDR1 is LNHDA and CDR2 SQIVND (reference sequence). The CDR3 nucleotides are TGTGCCAGTAGCCGTCAAGACAGGCAAATCTTC. Translated: CASSRQDRQIF.

J is TRBJ1-5 and V is TRBV27; perhaps TRBD1 as D (6 bases). CDR1 is MNHEY and CDR2 is SMNVEV in the germline V gene (reference sequence). Trimming left V 3 bases short and J 7 bases short, with 16 bases between. CDR3 length: 15 residues. The CDR3 DNA follows: TGTGCCAGCAGTTTGGGGGAAGGGGGAAGACAGCCCCAGCATTTT. Amino acid sequence: CASSLGEGGRQPQHF.

The chain recombines TRBV21-1 with TRBJ2-5; the table calls TRBD1, which could not be checked here. TRBV21-1 is a recognized pseudogene. This CDR3 is 16 amino acids long. DNA of the CDR3: TGTGCCAGCAGGAGATACCGGGACAGGGTTGAAGAGACCCAGTACTTC. Amino acid sequence: CASRRYRDRVEETQYF.

The V and J genes are TRBV28 and TRBJ1-2; D not resolved. The germline V gene has CDR1 MDHEN and CDR2 SYDVKM. V lost 4 bases to trimming and J lost 8 bases, with 11 bases between them. CDR3 length equals 12 residues. CDR3 loop: CASSSWEGGYTF. In nucleotides, the CDR3 is TGTGCCAGCAGTTCCTGGGAGGGCGGCTACACCTTC.

V usage is TRBV7-9 and J usage is TRBJ2-5; a possible D gene is TRBD2 (6 bases). V was cut by 5 bases and J by 1 base, with 26 bases left in between. The length of the CDR3 is 19 residues. The V gene's germline CDR1 is SEHNR and CDR2 FQNEAQ (reference sequence). This CDR3 is CASSRDGASGVTVQETQYF. CDR3 sequence (DNA): TGTGCCAGCAGCCGTGACGGGGCCTCGGGAGTAACCGTCCAAGAGACCCAGTACTTC.

The DNA for the CDR3 is TGTGCCAGCAGTTCCCTCGGCAGGGAAGGCAATCAGCCCCAGCATTTT. This codes for CASSSLGREGNQPQHF. The chain has TRBV28 and TRBJ1-5, with D possibly being TRBD1 (5 bases). The germline V gene encodes CDR1 MDHEN and CDR2 SYDVKM. CDR3 length equals 16 residues. Deletions cut 4 bases from V and 2 bases from J, with 15 bases between.

The chain carries TRBV21-1 and TRBJ2-7; the table's TRBD2 call for D was not verified on the DNA. TRBV21-1 corresponds to a pseudogene. The CDR3 runs to 15 residues. The CDR3 spells CAKYSSEREISEQYF. CDR3 nucleotide sequence: TGTGCCAAATACTCCTCCGAGCGGGAGATAAGCGAGCAGTACTTC.

This rearrangement joins TRBV5-1 to TRBJ2-1; TRBD2 agrees at 13 bases. The V gene end was trimmed by 4 bases and the J gene end by 7 bases; junction bases not matched to a gene: 8. CDR3 length equals 16 residues. Germline CDR1 and CDR2: SGHRS and YFSETQ. This CDR3 is CASSTLRTSGSNEQFF. The CDR3 region has the DNA TGCGCCAGCAGCACGCTTAGGACTAGCGGGAGTAATGAGCAGTTCTTC.

This chain joins TRBV5-4 and TRBJ2-5; a possible D gene is TRBD2 (6 bases). This CDR3 has 15 residues. V lost 0 bases, J lost 2 bases, and 11 bases lay in between. Germline assignment: CDR1 SGHNT and CDR2 YYREEE (reference sequence). The CDR3 DNA sequence: TGTGCCAGCAGCTTGGGCGCGGGGCTACAAGAGACCCAGTACTTC. This sequence encodes CASSLGAGLQETQYF.

J is TRBJ1-3 and V is TRBV28; a possible D gene is TRBD1 (6 bases). Germline values: CDR1 MDHEN, CDR2 SYDVKM. CDR3 length equals 13 residues. Trimming took 7 bases from V and 4 from J, leaving 11 bases between them. CDR3 residues: CASTKQGGNTIYF. DNA for the CDR3: TGTGCCAGCACCAAACAGGGCGGAAACACCATATATTTT. Full variable domain (remainder filled in from reference TRBV28 and TRBJ1-3): DVKVTQSSRYLVKRTGEKVFLECVQDMDHENMFWYRQDPGLGLRLIYFSYDVKMKEKGDIPEGYSVSREKKERFSLILESASTNQTSMYLCASTKQGGNTIYFGEGSWLTVV.

Here the CDR3 reads CASRRGQGAGELFF. Written as DNA, the CDR3 is TGTGCCAGTAGGCGAGGACAGGGGGCCGGGGAGCTGTTTTTT. This sequence joins TRBV19 and TRBJ2-2, with 10 nucleotides matching TRBD1. This CDR3 region has 14 residues. The V and J ends lost 6 bases and 6 bases, in that order; junction bases with no gene match: 4. Germline CDR1 reads LNHDA; CDR2 reads SQIVND (reference sequence).

This chain uses TRBV4-3 with TRBJ2-7; 8 nucleotides align to TRBD1. J lost 5 bases, V lost 0 bases, and 6 bases had no gene match. This CDR3 contains 15 residues. Looked up from germline, CDR1 is LGHNA and CDR2 is YSLEER. In DNA form, the CDR3 reads TGCGCCAGCAGCCAAGACAGGGGGCTTCCCAACGAGCAGTACTTC. Translating gives CASSQDRGLPNEQYF.

This sequence joins TRBV27 and TRBJ2-1, with 7 nucleotides matching TRBD2. The junction had 12 bases not matched to a gene; V was cut back by 10 bases and J by 3 bases. Germline CDR1 is MNHEY and CDR2 is SMNVEV (reference sequence). This CDR3 contains 15 residues. Here the CDR3 DNA reads TGTGCCACCAGGTCGGGCGGGAGTTTCTACAATGAGCAGTTCTTC. Translation gives CATRSGGSFYNEQFF.

This chain links TRBV2 with TRBJ1-5; 9 bases agree with TRBD1. V was pared by 6 bases and J by 5 bases, with 5 bases of the junction left unmatched. CDR1 is SNHLY, CDR2 FYNNEI, per germline. CDR3 length: 14 amino acids. CDR3 in DNA: TGTGCCAGCAGCCAACAGGGGGCGGATCAGCCCCAGCATTTT. The encoded protein is CASSQQGADQPQHF.